These T cell receptor beta chains were read from a single sample in a study of early T cells in non-severe SARS-CoV-2 infection. TCRdb reprocessed the 5' RACE reads via MiXCR and lists one record per CDR3 protein. The table records some 24,000 distinct CDR3 sequences, more than 3.5% of them present only once. Source material: whole blood. The receptors were sampled from an adult who was a healthcare worker with PCR-confirmed SARS-CoV-2 infection or an uninfected control (not recorded which). Both conserved end residues are part of each CDR3. Fields, in order: CDR3 DNA, CDR3 protein, D gene, clone size, V gene, J gene. A D gene is named only where the DNA matches it firmly. For some rows the clone size is stated as once, few or many, or as a class when expanded; others skip it.

cdr3_nt: TGTGCCAGCAGCCCCGGGCGGGTAATCCAAGAGACCCAGTACTTC; cdr3_aa: CASSPGRVIQETQYF; d_call: .; clone_size: many; v_call: TRBV7-3; j_call: TRBJ2-5
cdr3_nt: TGTGCCAGCAGTTTTACAAGGGTCCCAGATACGCAGTATTTT; cdr3_aa: CASSFTRVPDTQYF; d_call: .; clone_size: .; v_call: TRBV27; j_call: TRBJ2-3
cdr3_nt: TGTGCCAGCAGCCGAAGGCCTACAGGGGCAGGGCAGCCCCAGCATTTT; cdr3_aa: CASSRRPTGAGQPQHF; d_call: TRBD1; clone_size: many; v_call: TRBV14; j_call: TRBJ1-5
cdr3_nt: TGTGCCAGCAGCTTAGAGGGCGGGCAGAATGAGCAGTTCTTC; cdr3_aa: CASSLEGGQNEQFF; d_call: .; clone_size: many; v_call: TRBV7-9; j_call: TRBJ2-1
cdr3_nt: TGTGCCAGCAGCCGGACCGGGACGGAAGCTTTCTTT; cdr3_aa: CASSRTGTEAFF; d_call: .; clone_size: few; v_call: TRBV7-9; j_call: TRBJ1-1
cdr3_nt: TGTGCCAGCAACCAACTTGGGAGCTCCTACAATGAGCAGTTCTTC; cdr3_aa: CASNQLGSSYNEQFF; d_call: .; clone_size: many; v_call: TRBV7-9; j_call: TRBJ2-1
cdr3_nt: TGCGCCAGCAGCTTATACGGGACAGGGACCGGCTACACCTTC; cdr3_aa: CASSLYGTGTGYTF; d_call: TRBD1; clone_size: many; v_call: TRBV5-1; j_call: TRBJ1-2
cdr3_nt: TGCAGCGTTGAAAGTCTCTACAATGAGCAGTTCTTC; cdr3_aa: CSVESLYNEQFF; d_call: .; clone_size: many; v_call: TRBV29-1; j_call: TRBJ2-1
cdr3_nt: TGTGCCAGCTGCGGGACAGGGGGTTTTGGCAATCAGCCCCAGCATTTT; cdr3_aa: CASCGTGGFGNQPQHF; d_call: TRBD1; clone_size: .; v_call: TRBV6-2/TRBV6-3; j_call: TRBJ1-5
cdr3_nt: TGTGCCAGCAGCTTTACGGGATCAGATACGCAGTATTTT; cdr3_aa: CASSFTGSDTQYF; d_call: .; clone_size: .; v_call: TRBV7-6; j_call: TRBJ2-3